This T cell receptor beta chain comes out of a study of long-term antiretroviral therapy in people with HIV. Findings and caveats of the study: Dominance of pre-ART expanded clones persisted, fluctuating and often declining after ART. Diversity measured after ART increased yet remained under transplant donor controls.

The V gene end was trimmed by 5 bases and the J gene end by 4 bases; junction bases not matched to a gene: 5. The CDR3 loop spans 14 amino acids. The germline V gene has CDR1 MNHEY and CDR2 SVGAGI. The authors ran the immunoSEQ assay, v3.0, at survey level. Sequencing aimed at roughly 40,000-50,000 T-cell genomes per sample. Measured with immunoSEQ multiplex PCR; TCRdb has only the in-frame clones, and not every one. The table has about 43,000 clones, more than 75% seen once; the top ten hold roughly 5%. Notes on this clone: Its antigen is undetermined.

The sample in question was unsorted PBMCs, obtained 0.1 years before starting antiretroviral therapy. The clonotype was recovered from a woman aged 45-65 years with HIV. The J gene is TRBJ2-5, the V gene TRBV6-5; 9 positions agree with TRBD1. The DNA of the CDR3 is TGTGCCAGCAGTCGGACAGGGGAGGCAGAGACCCAGTACTTC. Translated: CASSRTGEAETQYF.